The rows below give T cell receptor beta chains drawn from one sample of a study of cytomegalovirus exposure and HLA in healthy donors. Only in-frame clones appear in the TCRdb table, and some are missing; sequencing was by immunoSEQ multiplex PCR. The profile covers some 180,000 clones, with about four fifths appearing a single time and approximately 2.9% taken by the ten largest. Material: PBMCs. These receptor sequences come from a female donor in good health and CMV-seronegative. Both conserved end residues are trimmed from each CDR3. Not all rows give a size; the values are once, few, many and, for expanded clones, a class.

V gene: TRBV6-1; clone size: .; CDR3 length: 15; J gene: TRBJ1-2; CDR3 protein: ASSEAKGAGLRYGYT
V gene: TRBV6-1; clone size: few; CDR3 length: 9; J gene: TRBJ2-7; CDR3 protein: ASTVSYEQY
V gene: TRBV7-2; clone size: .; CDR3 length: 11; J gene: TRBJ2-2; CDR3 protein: ASSILNTGELF
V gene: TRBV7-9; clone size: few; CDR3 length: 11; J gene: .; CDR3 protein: ASSWDSTYEQY
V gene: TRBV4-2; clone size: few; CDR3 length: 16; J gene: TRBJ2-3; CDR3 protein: ASSQDPSGTSGTDTQY
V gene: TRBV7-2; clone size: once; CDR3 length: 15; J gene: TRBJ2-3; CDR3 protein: ASSPSVRGYHTDTQY
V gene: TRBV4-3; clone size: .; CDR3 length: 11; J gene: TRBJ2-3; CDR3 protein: ASSRDFRDTQY
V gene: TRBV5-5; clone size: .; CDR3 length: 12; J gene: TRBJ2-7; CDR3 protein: ASRSSGVSYEQY
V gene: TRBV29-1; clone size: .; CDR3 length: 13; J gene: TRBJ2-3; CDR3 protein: SLTGLAGRTDTQY
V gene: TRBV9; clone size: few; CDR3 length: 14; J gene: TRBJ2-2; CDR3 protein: ASSVRQGDNTGELF
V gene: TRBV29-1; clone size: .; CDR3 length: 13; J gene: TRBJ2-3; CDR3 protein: SVGPTGGGTDTQY
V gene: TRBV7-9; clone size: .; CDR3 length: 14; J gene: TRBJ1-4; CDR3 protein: GSSSGGTGPNEKLF
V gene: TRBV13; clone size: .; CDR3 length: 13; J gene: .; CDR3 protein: ASSLDQGARYEQY
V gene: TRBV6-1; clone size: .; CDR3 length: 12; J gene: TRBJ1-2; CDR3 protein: ASSLQGLAVGYT
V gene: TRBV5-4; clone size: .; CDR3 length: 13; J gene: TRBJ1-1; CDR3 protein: ASSFSTLMNTEAF
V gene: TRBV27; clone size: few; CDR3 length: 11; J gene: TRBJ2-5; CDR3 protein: ASSGTSAETQY
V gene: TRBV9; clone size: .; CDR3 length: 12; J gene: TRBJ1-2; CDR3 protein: ASSVGVGGSGYT
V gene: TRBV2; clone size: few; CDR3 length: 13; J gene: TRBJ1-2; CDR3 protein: ATQGQGPQDYGYT
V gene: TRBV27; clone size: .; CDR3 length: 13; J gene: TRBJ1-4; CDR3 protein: ASSFLSDRDEKLF
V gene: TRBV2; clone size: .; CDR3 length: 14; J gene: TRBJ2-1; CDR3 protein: ASSETSGIRYVEQF
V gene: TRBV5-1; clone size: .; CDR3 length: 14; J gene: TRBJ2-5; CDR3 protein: ASSRGTEKYQETQY
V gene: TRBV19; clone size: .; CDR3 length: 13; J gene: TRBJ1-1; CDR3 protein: ASSPSTGLATEAF
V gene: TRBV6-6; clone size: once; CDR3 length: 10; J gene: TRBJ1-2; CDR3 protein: ASSPTGDGYT
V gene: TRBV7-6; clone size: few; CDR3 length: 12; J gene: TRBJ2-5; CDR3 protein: ASSLPRNQETQY
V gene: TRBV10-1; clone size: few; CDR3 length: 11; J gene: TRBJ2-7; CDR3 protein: ASLGQDLYEQY
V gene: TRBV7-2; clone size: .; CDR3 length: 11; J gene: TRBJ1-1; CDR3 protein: ASSLTENTEAF
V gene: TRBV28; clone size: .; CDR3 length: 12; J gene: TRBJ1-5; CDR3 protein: ASSPPERGRPQH
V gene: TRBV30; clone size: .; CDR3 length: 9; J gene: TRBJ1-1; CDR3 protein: AWSVGGGAF
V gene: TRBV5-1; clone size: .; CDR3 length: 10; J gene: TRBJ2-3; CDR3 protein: ASSPEGASAN